This TCR beta chain was sequenced during a study of circulating CD8 cells and anti-PD-1 response in melanoma. Turning to the study itself: Complete or partial response defined responders; stable or progressive disease, non-responders. Study-level results: Tumor reactivity was tested by peptide assays on expanded sorted subsets. TIGIT repertoires were least diverse, DNEG repertoires most diverse. At M1, fewer than 7% of TRB clonotypes appeared in multiple subsets.

By share, this clonotype counts as large. Its target is unknown. Germline loops: CDR1 MNHEY, CDR2 SVGAGI. V was cut by 5 bases and J by 7 bases, with 18 bases left in between. This CDR3 contains 15 residues. Sorting of live CD3+CD8+TCRalphabeta+ cells by PD-1 and/or TIGIT gave four subsets. The QIAseq Immune Repertoire TCR panel built the libraries from about 16 ng of total RNA. In TCRdb, the reads were re-called with MiXCR into one record per CDR3 protein. The table includes 450 to 600 distinct CDR3 sequences, under 7% detected once. This clonotype was obtained from a human donor with melanoma. Sample: CD8+ T cells from PBMCs, taken at baseline or after one month of anti-PD-1 therapy (not recorded which). The chain carries TRBV6-5 and TRBJ2-1, with D tentatively TRBD2 (5 bases). CDR3 loop: CASSPVANYRNEQFF. CDR3 sequence (DNA): TGTGCCAGCAGTCCCGTAGCGAACTATAGAAATGAGCAGTTCTTC.